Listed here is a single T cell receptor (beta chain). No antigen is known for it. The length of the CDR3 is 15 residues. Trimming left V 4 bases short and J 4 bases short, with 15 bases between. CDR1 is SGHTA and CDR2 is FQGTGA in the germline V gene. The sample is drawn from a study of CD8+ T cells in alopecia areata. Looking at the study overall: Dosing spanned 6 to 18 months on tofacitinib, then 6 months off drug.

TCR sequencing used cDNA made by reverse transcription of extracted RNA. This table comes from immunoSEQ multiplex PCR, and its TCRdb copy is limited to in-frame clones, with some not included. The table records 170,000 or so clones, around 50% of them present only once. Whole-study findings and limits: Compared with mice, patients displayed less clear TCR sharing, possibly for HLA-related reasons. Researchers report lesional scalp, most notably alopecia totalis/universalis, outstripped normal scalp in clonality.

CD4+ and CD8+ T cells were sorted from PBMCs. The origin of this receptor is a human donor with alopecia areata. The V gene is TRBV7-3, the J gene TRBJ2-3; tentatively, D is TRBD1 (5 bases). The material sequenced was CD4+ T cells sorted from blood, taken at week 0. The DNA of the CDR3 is TGTGCCAGCAGCTACGACAGAATCAATCCAGATACGCAGTATTTT. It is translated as CASSYDRINPDTQYF.